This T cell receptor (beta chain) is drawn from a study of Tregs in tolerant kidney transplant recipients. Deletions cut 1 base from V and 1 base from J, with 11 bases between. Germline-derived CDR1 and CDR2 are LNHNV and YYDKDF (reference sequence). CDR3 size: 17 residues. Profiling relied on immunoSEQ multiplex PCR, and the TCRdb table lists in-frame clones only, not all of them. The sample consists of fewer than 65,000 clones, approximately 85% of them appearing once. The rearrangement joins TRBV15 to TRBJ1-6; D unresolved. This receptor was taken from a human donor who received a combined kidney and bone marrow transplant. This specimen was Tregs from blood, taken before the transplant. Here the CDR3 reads CATSRVDGGSYNSPLHF. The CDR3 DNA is TGTGCCACCAGCAGAGTGGACGGCGGGTCCTATAATTCACCCCTCCACTTT.